The entry below gives a single T cell receptor (beta chain) sequence along with its context. Its specific antigen is unknown. Nothing much larger sits one base from this clone, and base qualities are not available. Whole blood was collected in K2EDTA tubes by collaborating institutions according to the institutions' own protocols. Collaborator samples were shipped for TCRbeta analysis as frozen whole blood, isolated PBMCs, or DNA extracted from either sample type. This sample is drawn from a study of blood T cell repertoires in COVID-19 (TCRdb year 2020). Notes on the research overall: Samples covering the acute and convalescent phases of COVID-19 were provided by collaborators in the United States, Italy and Spain. The material from the prospective study consisted of cDNA or gDNA derived from T cells, B-cell-depleted T cells, or PBMCs. Subjects who had been exposed to COVID-19, were actively infected with it, or had recovered from it provided the deeply sampled blood TCRbeta repertoires that made up the dataset. The repertoires were made available in a free public database intended to serve as a resource for research on the immune response to SARS-CoV-2. The samples were drawn from two sources: the first 160 participants of the ongoing ImmuneRACE study, and fewer than 1,500 subjects contributed by 6 global collaborators. The sample metadata nearly always contained a de-identified subject ID, COVID-19 status, age in years and sex. Where HLA class I and class II types were available, the types were taken from metadata supplied by the sample provider, not from assay-based typing. What the work shows at the level of the full study, not this receptor alone: Clinical and demographic metadata were provided uncurated, with the amount varying by source and participant.

CDR1 KGHSH and CDR2 LQKENI are derived from the germline V gene. V drops 3 bases and J drops 3 bases, leaving 14 bases in between. Reading from cysteine to phenylalanine, the CDR3 counts 16 amino acids. CDR3 DNA only is kept here, 48 bases in frame from base 1. The immunoSEQ Assay, a bias-controlled multiplex PCR, was used to amplify TCRbeta CDR3 regions from genomic DNA. Processing in the source paper ran as follows. The number of nucleated cells in each sample was estimated from the amplification of reference gene primers within the assay. Sequence reads were collapsed and filtered to measure the absolute abundance of every unique TCRbeta CDR3 rearrangement. For each sample, productive Simpson clonality was calculated as the square root of Simpson's diversity index over productive rearrangements. TCRdb carries this immuneACCESS record with in-frame sequences only. Its versions omit some clonotypes, under half of them owing to an unresolved V gene in the studies checked, with the rest unexplained. That table furnishes V, J and clone size, whereas the DNA furnished D and trimming. The sample includes around 160,000 clones, with around 83% observed a single time. Jointly, the top ten make up around 0.99% of the sample.

This chain joins TRBV18 to TRBJ1-4; no D gene can be assigned with confidence. The TCR comes from a man between 18 and 29 years old with acute or convalescent COVID-19. The specimen sequenced was peripheral blood. This receptor carries the CDR3 CASSPRSGSSNEKLFF. The DNA sequence is as follows: TGTGCCAGCTCACCCCGGTCCGGGTCCTCTAATGAAAAACTGTTTTTT.